These 32 T cell receptor beta chains were all obtained from the same sample, sequenced in a study of blood T cell repertoires in COVID-19. This table comes from immunoSEQ multiplex PCR, and its TCRdb copy is limited to in-frame clones, with some not included. Here the sample spans some 290,000 clones, roughly nine tenths being singletons. The specimen was peripheral blood. All receptors derive from a young woman with COVID-19, enrolled during active disease.

This clone was picked up one time. The V call is TRBV2, the J call TRBJ1-3; 7 bases map to TRBD1. The J segment lost 0 bases and the V segment lost 7 bases, leaving 6 bases of the junction unmatched. The CDR3 loop spans 15 amino acids. Germline V gives CDR1 SNHLY, CDR2 FYNNEI. The DNA of the CDR3 is TGTGCCAGCAATCGGGACAGTAACTCTGGAAACACCATATATTTT. It codes for CASNRDSNSGNTIYF.

The V call is TRBV5-4, the J call TRBJ2-5; the match to TRBD1 covers 11 bases. CDR1 SGHNT and CDR2 YYREEE come from the germline V gene (reference sequence). The CDR3 has 14 residues. Trimming removed 3 bases from V and 5 bases from J; junction bases left unmatched: 3. The CDR3 DNA reads TGTGCCAGCAGCTGGGACAGGGGGTATGAGACCCAGTACTTC. Its translation: CASSWDRGYETQYF.

This clone was picked up one time. The chain carries TRBV7-2 and TRBJ1-1; D may be TRBD1 (6 bases). The V gene's germline CDR1 is SGHTA and CDR2 FQGNSA. The germline V and J ends were trimmed by 5 bases and 5 bases, with 18 bases remaining between them. The length of the CDR3 is 15 residues. In nucleotides, the CDR3 is TGTGCCAGCAGCCCGAAAGGGGGGGGCGGGACTGAAGCTTTCTTT. Translated: CASSPKGGGGTEAFF.

The rearrangement uses TRBV6-1 and TRBJ1-5; D perhaps matches TRBD1 (6 bases). The CDR3 runs to 14 residues. V was shortened by 3 bases and J by 7 bases, with 13 bases between the two germline ends. Looked up from germline, CDR1 is MNHNS and CDR2 is SASEGT. CDR3 sequence (DNA): TGTGCCAGCAGTGACCGACAGGCAAGGCAGCCCCAGCATTTT. This encodes CASSDRQARQPQHF.

The count of this clone is one. The V gene is TRBV30, the J gene TRBJ1-2, with a weak D call TRBD1 (6 bases). With 8 bases removed from V and 8 bases from J, the gap between germline ends came to 21 bases. CDR3 length: 13 amino acids. The germline CDR1 and CDR2 sequences are GTSNPN and SVGIG (reference sequence). CDR3: CAGGLMGAQGYTF. CDR3 coding DNA: TGTGCCGGAGGTTTGATGGGGGCGCAAGGCTACACCTTC.

CDR3 loop: CAISELAGNTGELFF. The DNA of the CDR3 is TGTGCCATCAGTGAATTAGCGGGTAACACCGGGGAGCTGTTTTTT. The rearrangement joins TRBV10-3 to TRBJ2-2; 7 bases agree with TRBD2. V lost 3 bases, J lost 2 bases, and 3 bases stayed unmatched. This CDR3 spans 15 amino acids. Looked up from germline, CDR1 is ENHRY and CDR2 is SYGVKD.

This clone was seen once. The chain joins TRBV12-3 or TRBV12-4 to TRBJ1-1, with 11 bases lining up with TRBD1. The CDR3 spans 13 residues. The ends lost 4 bases at V and 8 bases at J; junction bases unmatched: 3. The CDR3: CASSSDRGQEAFF. CDR3 DNA sequence: TGTGCCAGCAGTTCGGACAGGGGGCAGGAAGCTTTCTTT.

The rearrangement uses TRBV7-9 and TRBJ1-2; TRBD1 might be the D (5 bases). Trimming left V 3 bases short and J 4 bases short, with 12 bases between. This CDR3 contains 14 residues. Germline assignment: CDR1 SEHNR and CDR2 FQNEAQ (reference sequence). This CDR3 reads CASSFGGLGYGYTF. CDR3 nucleotide sequence: TGTGCCAGCAGCTTCGGGGGATTGGGCTATGGCTACACCTTC.

The chain has TRBV5-1 and TRBJ2-5, with 13 bases identical to TRBD2. Germline assignment: CDR1 SGHRS and CDR2 YFSETQ. Trimming removed 0 bases from V and 5 bases from J; junction bases left unmatched: 16. This CDR3 comprises 20 residues. CDR3 protein: CASSLVTGRGLAGAVETQYF. The CDR3 DNA sequence: TGCGCCAGCAGCTTGGTGACAGGACGTGGACTAGCGGGAGCTGTGGAGACCCAGTACTTC.

The rearrangement uses TRBV18 and TRBJ1-2; 10 nucleotides line up with TRBD1. Germline V gene data show CDR1 as KGHSH and CDR2 as LQKENI. The V gene end was trimmed by 6 bases and the J gene end by 4 bases; junction bases not matched to a gene: 17. The CDR3 has 18 amino acids. The CDR3 sequence is CASSRLPTGTGDLYGYTF. The CDR3 DNA reads as TGTGCCAGCTCCCGACTTCCTACCGGGACAGGGGACCTCTATGGCTACACCTTC.

This chain connects TRBV6-5 to TRBJ2-5, with D tentatively TRBD2 (5 bases). The CDR3 runs 15 residues. V was cut by 3 bases and J by 5 bases, with 16 bases left in between. Per germline, CDR1 MNHEY and CDR2 SVGAGI. The CDR3: CASSYGKTKEETQYF. CDR3 bases: TGTGCCAGCAGTTATGGGAAGACTAAAGAGGAGACCCAGTACTTC.

The rearrangement uses TRBV10-3 and TRBJ1-4; 9 bases agree with TRBD1. The CDR3 totals 14 residues. Germline CDR1 is ENHRY and CDR2 is SYGVKD. The V segment lost 5 bases and the J segment 7 bases; nucleotides outside the gene matches: 5. The CDR3 DNA reads as TGTGCCATCAGTCCGGGACAGGGCGGTGAAAAACTGTTTTTT. Translation gives CAISPGQGGEKLFF.

This chain links TRBV30 with TRBJ2-3, with D possibly TRBD2 on 5 matching bases. Germline CDR1 is GTSNPN and CDR2 is SVGIG (reference sequence). The CDR3 spans 15 residues. The V end was cut by 0 bases, the J end by 1 base, with 11 bases between. The CDR3 bases are TGTGCCTGGAGTGTGGGTAGCGAAGGCACAGATACGCAGTATTTT. Its translation: CAWSVGSEGTDTQYF.

The chain joins TRBV7-9 to TRBJ2-3; TRBD2 matches 7 bases. Trimming at V came to 4 bases and at J to 4 bases, leaving 5 bases not matched to a gene. Germline lookup yields CDR1 SEHNR and CDR2 FQNEAQ (reference sequence). This CDR3 comprises 14 residues. In nucleotides, the CDR3 is TGTGCCAGCAGCTCAGTAGCGGGCCCAGATACGCAGTATTTT. It yields the protein CASSSVAGPDTQYF.

The genes are TRBV7-9 and TRBJ2-7; 11 bases are a match to TRBD2. This CDR3 comprises 15 residues. Germline values: CDR1 SEHNR, CDR2 FQNEAQ (reference sequence). V lost 5 bases, J lost 5 bases, and 8 bases stayed unmatched. CDR3 region: CASSRLAGGLDEQYF. CDR3 in DNA: TGTGCCAGCAGCCGATTAGCGGGAGGGCTGGACGAGCAGTACTTC.

The rearrangement joins TRBV30 to TRBJ1-2; D is perhaps TRBD1 (6 bases). The CDR3 covers 12 residues. Trimming left V 2 bases short and J 8 bases short, with 12 bases between. The germline V gene encodes CDR1 GTSNPN and CDR2 SVGIG (reference sequence). CDR3 DNA: TGTGCCTGGAGTACCACAGGGATGGGCTACACCTTC. As protein: CAWSTTGMGYTF.

The J gene is TRBJ2-7, the V gene TRBV3-1 (or the pseudogene TRBV3-2), with a weak D call TRBD2 (6 bases). This CDR3 region has 16 residues. V dropped 1 base and J dropped 0 bases, with 13 bases sitting between them. Per germline, CDR1 LGHDT and CDR2 YNNKEL (reference sequence). DNA of the CDR3: TGTGCCAGCAGCCAAGGGAGGGCGGCCCTCTCCTACGAGCAGTACTTC. It yields the protein CASSQGRAALSYEQYF.

The chain employs TRBV3-1 (or the pseudogene TRBV3-2) and TRBJ2-7, with D tentatively TRBD1 (7 bases). The V end lost 5 bases, the J end lost 0 bases, and 11 bases lay between the germline ends. The CDR3 consists of 14 residues. Germline lookup yields CDR1 LGHDT and CDR2 YNNKEL (reference sequence). CDR3 sequence: CASSAGQSSYEQYF. The CDR3 nucleotides are TGTGCCAGCAGCGCGGGACAGAGCTCCTACGAGCAGTACTTC.

The chain links TRBV5-6 to TRBJ2-2; maybe TRBD1 (5 bases). Germline V gene data show CDR1 as SGHDT and CDR2 as YYEEEE. V was shortened by 4 bases and J by 1 base, with 8 bases between the two germline ends. This CDR3 region has 14 residues. DNA for the CDR3: TGTGCCAGCAGCCTAGACAGGAACACCGGGGAGCTGTTTTTT. It encodes CASSLDRNTGELFF.

The chain is built from TRBV6-5 and TRBJ1-1; D not certain. The CDR3 totals 14 residues. V dropped 7 bases and J dropped 1 base, with 13 bases sitting between them. CDR1 and CDR2 from the germline V gene are MNHEY and SVGAGI. The CDR3 DNA is TGTGCCAGCACCCGCATCGCTACGAACACTGAAGCTTTCTTT. Protein product: CASTRIATNTEAFF.

CDR3 residues: CASSFPLPGQSYGYTF. As DNA, the CDR3 is TGTGCCAGCAGCTTTCCCTTGCCGGGACAGAGCTATGGCTACACCTTC. The gene calls are TRBV5-4 and TRBJ1-2; 7 bases fit TRBD1. The CDR3 length is 16 residues. The germline V gene has CDR1 SGHNT and CDR2 YYREEE (reference sequence). Trimming cost V 2 bases and J 4 bases; bases outside gene matches: 11. Using reference TRBV5-4 and TRBJ1-2 for the parts outside the CDR3, the full variable domain is ETGVTQSPTHLIKTRGQQVTLRCSSQSGHNTVSWYQQALGQGPQFIFQYYREEENGRGNFPPRFSGLQFPNYSSELNVNALELDDSALYLCASSFPLPGQSYGYTFGSGTRLTVV.

This sequence joins TRBV7-8 and TRBJ1-1; possibly TRBD1 for D (5 bases). The CDR3 totals 15 residues. V was shortened by 3 bases and J by 2 bases, with 13 bases between the two germline ends. Per germline, CDR1 SGHVS and CDR2 FQNEAQ. The DNA for the CDR3 is TGTGCCAGCAGCTTTCAAGTGGGGGGAAACACTGAAGCTTTCTTT. It encodes CASSFQVGGNTEAFF.

CDR3 nucleotide sequence: TGTGCCAGCAGCTTAACAGAGGGCGGATCCTACGAGCAGTACTTC. Translated, it gives CASSLTEGGSYEQYF. The chain carries TRBV7-3 and TRBJ2-7; a possible D gene is TRBD2 (5 bases). CDR1 is SGHTA and CDR2 is FQGTGA in the germline V gene. V was shortened by 0 bases and J by 1 base, with 10 bases between the two germline ends. The CDR3 has 15 amino acids. The full variable domain, in which reference TRBV7-3 and TRBJ2-7 provide the parts outside the CDR3, is GAGVSQTPSNKVTEKGKYVELRCDPISGHTALYWYRQSLGQGPEFLIYFQGTGAADDSGLPNDRFFAVRPEGSVSTLKIQRTERGDSAVYLCASSLTEGGSYEQYFGPGTRLTVT.

This sequence joins TRBV27 and TRBJ2-1, with 13 bases that match TRBD2. Per the germline V gene, CDR1 is MNHEY and CDR2 is SMNVEV (reference sequence). The CDR3 loop spans 23 amino acids. J gave up 7 bases and V 2 bases, and 26 bases lay outside the gene matches. This chain's CDR3 is CASSLRELAGGPLANELMNEQFF. CDR3 nucleotide sequence: TGTGCCAGCAGTTTACGTGAACTAGCGGGAGGGCCGCTGGCGAATGAGCTGATGAATGAGCAGTTCTTC.

J is TRBJ1-2 and V is TRBV27; the D gene is possibly TRBD1 (5 bases). V was pared by 4 bases and J by 4 bases, with 10 bases between. CDR1 and CDR2 (germline): MNHEY, SMNVEV (reference sequence). The CDR3 has 13 residues. CDR3 coding DNA: TGTGCCAGCAGTTGGGGTCAGGGCTATGGCTACACCTTC. It encodes CASSWGQGYGYTF.

V gene TRBV2 combines with J gene TRBJ2-3, with a weak D call TRBD1 (6 bases). This CDR3 spans 16 amino acids. CDR1 and CDR2 from the germline V gene are SNHLY and FYNNEI. V lost 6 bases and J lost 4, with 20 bases in between. The CDR3 is CASSLQAAGVADTQYF. In nucleotides, the CDR3 is TGTGCCAGCAGCCTCCAGGCGGCAGGGGTCGCAGATACGCAGTATTTT. The variable domain in full, completed from reference TRBV2 and TRBJ2-3, reads EPEVTQTPSHQVTQMGQEVILRCVPISNHLYFYWYRQILGQKVEFLVSFYNNEISEKSEIFDDQFSVERPDGSNFTLKIRSTKLEDSAMYFCASSLQAAGVADTQYFGPGTRLTVL.

Remarks on this clone: Other nucleotide sequences from this sample produce the same CDR3. V is TRBV13 and J is TRBJ1-1, with TRBD1 matching over 11 bases. After removal of 3 bases from V and 5 bases from J, the junction contained 2 bases not matched to a gene. Germline V gene sequence: CDR1 PRHDT, CDR2 FYEKMQ (reference sequence). The CDR3 extends over 14 amino acids. The CDR3 DNA follows: TGTGCCAGCAGCTTGGACAGGGGGCGGACTGAAGCTTTCTTT. Its protein is CASSLDRGRTEAFF.

This chain uses TRBV25-1 with TRBJ2-3; the D is unclear. V lost 6 bases and J lost 4, with 11 bases in between. Germline CDR1 MGHDK, CDR2 SYGVNS. The CDR3 is made up of 13 amino acids. The DNA for the CDR3 is TGTGCCAGCAGCCGAGTTTTGGCAGATACGCAGTATTTT. Amino acids: CASSRVLADTQYF.

V is TRBV7-9 and J is TRBJ2-1; 7 positions agree with TRBD2. The V and J ends lost 5 bases and 15 bases, in that order; junction bases with no gene match: 10. Looked up from germline, CDR1 is SEHNR and CDR2 is FQNEAQ (reference sequence). The CDR3 loop spans 12 amino acids. DNA of the CDR3: TGTGCCAGCAGCCAGGTGGGGGGGAGGTTGTTCTTC. As protein: CASSQVGGRLFF. Supplemented by reference TRBV7-9 and TRBJ2-1, the full variable domain reads DTGVSQNPRHKITKRGQNVTFRCDPISEHNRLYWYRQTLGQGPEFLTYFQNEAQLEKSRLLSDRFSAERPKGSFSTLEIQRTEQGDSAMYLCASSQVGGRLFFGPGTRLTVL.

V is TRBV12-3 or TRBV12-4 and J is TRBJ2-7; a possible D gene is TRBD2 (6 bases). V lost 2 bases to trimming and J lost 7 bases, with 9 bases between them. This CDR3 contains 12 residues. The CDR3 DNA is TGTGCCAGCAGTTTATCGGCGGGGGAGCAGTACTTC. Protein: CASSLSAGEQYF.

The chain employs TRBV7-2 and TRBJ2-7; TRBD2 is a possible D gene (5 bases). V lost 0 bases and J lost 4, with 10 bases in between. The V gene's germline CDR1 is SGHTA and CDR2 FQGNSA. There are 14 residues in the CDR3. CDR3 region: CASSLAGAGYEQYF. Here the CDR3 DNA reads TGTGCCAGCAGCTTAGCGGGAGCTGGGTACGAGCAGTACTTC.

The rearrangement links TRBV5-5 to TRBJ1-5; D gene uncertain. CDR1 and CDR2 (germline): SGHKS, YYEKEE (reference sequence). The CDR3 covers 14 residues. The ends were cut back, 0 bases at V and 3 bases at J, with 7 bases in the middle. The CDR3 region is CASSLASDNQPQHF. In nucleotides, the CDR3 is TGTGCCAGCAGCTTGGCGTCAGACAATCAGCCCCAGCATTTT.